These 8 T cell receptor beta chains share one sample of origin, sequenced in a study of shared clonotypes between healthy human individuals. Method: immunoSEQ multiplex PCR; TCRdb's copy keeps in-frame clones and lacks some. The data hold about 2.3 million clones, with more than 80% observed a single time. The sequencing sample was made of naive CD4+ T cells from PBMCs. As for subset: CD45RA+ positively selected. These receptors were taken from a man between 18 and 29 years old in good health. Some clones in this sample may be carry-over from other donors' samples.

The chain links TRBV28 to TRBJ1-1; 8 bases match TRBD1. The trim removed 7 bases at V and 0 bases at J, leaving 7 bases unmatched. The CDR3 consists of 15 residues. Germline assignment: CDR1 MDHEN and CDR2 SYDVKM. The CDR3 bases are TGTGCCAGCATAACCGCAGGGGGCTTGAACACTGAAGCTTTCTTT. Protein sequence: CASITAGGLNTEAFF. Looking up the rest from reference TRBV28 and TRBJ1-1 gives the full variable domain: DVKVTQSSRYLVKRTGEKVFLECVQDMDHENMFWYRQDPGLGLRLIYFSYDVKMKEKGDIPEGYSVSREKKERFSLILESASTNQTSMYLCASITAGGLNTEAFFGQGTRLTVV.

V is TRBV6-6 and J is TRBJ2-7; tentative D call: TRBD1 (5 bases). The V and J ends lost 4 bases and 4 bases respectively, with 11 bases between them. CDR1 is MNHNY, CDR2 SVGAGI, per germline (reference sequence). The CDR3 has 13 residues. CDR3 amino acids: CASSSRRGYEQYF. CDR3 bases: TGTGCCAGCAGTTCCCGTAGGGGATACGAGCAGTACTTC.

This chain links TRBV4-1 with TRBJ2-2; D gene unclear. Germline assignment: CDR1 MGHRA and CDR2 YSYEKL. V was clipped by 4 bases and J by 6 bases, with 12 bases between them. The CDR3 has 14 residues. The CDR3 DNA reads as TGCGCCAGCAGCCGACCCAGAGTGTCCGGGGAGCTGTTTTTT. Residues: CASSRPRVSGELFF.

The V and J genes are TRBV28 and TRBJ1-1; D uncertain. Germline lookup yields CDR1 MDHEN and CDR2 SYDVKM. The CDR3 sequence is 14 residues long. With 0 bases removed from V and 4 bases from J, the gap between germline ends came to 9 bases. The CDR3: CASSLWEGGTEAFF. In nucleotides, the CDR3 is TGTGCCAGCAGTTTATGGGAGGGAGGCACTGAAGCTTTCTTT. Full variable domain (outside the CDR3, taken from reference TRBV28 and TRBJ1-1): DVKVTQSSRYLVKRTGEKVFLECVQDMDHENMFWYRQDPGLGLRLIYFSYDVKMKEKGDIPEGYSVSREKKERFSLILESASTNQTSMYLCASSLWEGGTEAFFGQGTRLTVV.

The sample holds one count of this clone. Other DNA sequences within the sample encode an identical CDR3. The chain has TRBV4-1 and TRBJ2-5; D possibly matches TRBD1 or TRBD2 (6 bases each). Germline loops: CDR1 MGHRA, CDR2 YSYEKL. V lost 4 bases, J lost 2 bases, and 11 bases lay in between. The CDR3 has 14 residues. CDR3 in amino acids: CASSRTGTQETQYF. The DNA of the CDR3 is TGCGCCAGCAGCCGAACAGGGACTCAAGAGACCCAGTACTTC.

The rearrangement uses TRBV7-2 and TRBJ2-7; D remains unclear. Germline CDR1 and CDR2: SGHTA and FQGNSA. With 6 bases removed from V and 3 bases from J, the gap between germline ends came to 9 bases. This CDR3 is built from 12 residues. The CDR3 bases are TGTGCCAGCAGTAGACTCGGCTACGAGCAGTACTTC. It yields the protein CASSRLGYEQYF.

In its sample, this clone was seen a few times. Other DNA variants within this sample encode the same CDR3. V is TRBV10-3 and J is TRBJ1-5; 8 bases line up with TRBD1. After removal of 6 bases from V and 2 bases from J, the junction contained 3 bases not matched to a gene. Per the germline V gene, CDR1 is ENHRY and CDR2 is SYGVKD. The CDR3 sequence is 14 residues long. The CDR3 region has the DNA TGTGCCATCAGCCAGGGGGCTGGCAATCAGCCCCAGCATTTT. This translates into CAISQGAGNQPQHF.

The rearrangement links TRBV5-4 to TRBJ2-1; D gene uncertain. CDR1 is SGHNT and CDR2 is YYREEE in the germline V gene (reference sequence). This CDR3 comprises 13 residues. V was pared by 1 base and J by 4 bases, with 6 bases between. CDR3 DNA: TGTGCCAGCAGCTTGTATCAGTACAATGAGCAGTTCTTC. Protein product: CASSLYQYNEQFF.